A selection of T cell receptor beta chains follows, all from one sample in a study of CD4+ T cells in melanoma. Some clones are missing from TCRdb's copy, which holds only in-frame ones; the method was immunoSEQ multiplex PCR. Of roughly 150,000 clones detected, about nine tenths appear once; the ten largest clones hold 1.5%. Every receptor here comes from a human donor with melanoma. Both conserved end residues are part of each CDR3. A D gene is named only where the DNA matches it firmly. Clone size, where shown, is once, few, many, or a class for clones that have expanded.

clone_size: NA; d_call: TRBD1; v_call: TRBV11-1; j_call: TRBJ2-1; cdr3_aa: CASSPRDRDNEQFF; cdr3_nt: TGTGCCAGCAGCCCGAGGGACAGGGACAATGAGCAGTTCTTC
clone_size: NA; d_call: NA; v_call: TRBV5-1; j_call: TRBJ2-3; cdr3_aa: CASTGPGLSSNTQYF; cdr3_nt: TGCGCCAGCACCGGGCCGGGACTGTCATCGAATACGCAGTATTTT
clone_size: NA; d_call: TRBD1; v_call: TRBV5-4; j_call: TRBJ1-2; cdr3_aa: CASSPLGKGANYGYTF; cdr3_nt: TGTGCCAGCAGCCCTCTAGGTAAGGGGGCGAACTATGGCTACACCTTC
clone_size: NA; d_call: TRBD2; v_call: TRBV29-1; j_call: TRBJ2-7; cdr3_aa: CSAVGREGNWYEQYF; cdr3_nt: TGCAGCGCCGTGGGACGGGAGGGTAATTGGTACGAGCAGTACTTC
clone_size: NA; d_call: NA; v_call: TRBV2; j_call: TRBJ1-1; cdr3_aa: CASSAGAGTEAFF; cdr3_nt: TGTGCCAGCAGCGCAGGGGCGGGCACTGAAGCTTTCTTT
clone_size: NA; d_call: NA; v_call: TRBV5-6; j_call: TRBJ1-1; cdr3_aa: CASSLLGGPNTEAFF; cdr3_nt: TGTGCCAGCAGCCTTCTGGGGGGCCCGAACACTGAAGCTTTCTTT
clone_size: once; d_call: TRBD2; v_call: TRBV18; j_call: TRBJ2-3; cdr3_aa: CASSPPASGGDTQYF; cdr3_nt: TGTGCCAGCTCACCACCGGCTAGCGGGGGCGATACGCAGTATTTT
clone_size: NA; d_call: TRBD1; v_call: TRBV5-1; j_call: TRBJ2-7; cdr3_aa: CASSTGTGNYEQYF; cdr3_nt: TGCGCCAGCAGTACCGGGACAGGAAACTACGAGCAGTACTTC
clone_size: NA; d_call: TRBD1; v_call: TRBV2; j_call: TRBJ2-1; cdr3_aa: CASEEQGAGFNEQFF; cdr3_nt: TGTGCCAGCGAGGAACAGGGGGCCGGGTTCAATGAGCAGTTCTTC
clone_size: once; d_call: NA; v_call: TRBV5-4; j_call: TRBJ1-2; cdr3_aa: CASSRTGSYGYTF; cdr3_nt: TGTGCCAGCAGCCGTACAGGTTCCTATGGCTACACCTTC
clone_size: NA; d_call: TRBD2; v_call: TRBV30; j_call: TRBJ2-1; cdr3_aa: CAWSTSGSVIEQFF; cdr3_nt: TGTGCCTGGAGCACTAGCGGGAGCGTGATTGAGCAGTTCTTC
clone_size: NA; d_call: TRBD2; v_call: TRBV7-2; j_call: TRBJ2-7; cdr3_aa: CASSLALAGGSYSYEQYF; cdr3_nt: TGTGCCAGCAGCTTAGCGCTAGCGGGGGGGTCCTACTCCTACGAGCAGTACTTC
clone_size: NA; d_call: NA; v_call: TRBV6-5; j_call: TRBJ1-5; cdr3_aa: CASSQTGVSNQPQHF; cdr3_nt: TGTGCCAGCAGCCAGACGGGGGTTAGCAATCAGCCCCAGCATTTT
clone_size: NA; d_call: NA; v_call: TRBV21-1; j_call: TRBJ2-7; cdr3_aa: CASSKATRGREYEQYF; cdr3_nt: TGTGCCAGCAGCAAAGCGACCAGGGGGCGGGAGTACGAGCAGTACTTC
clone_size: NA; d_call: TRBD1; v_call: TRBV9; j_call: TRBJ1-3; cdr3_aa: CASSVGQVGSGNTIYF; cdr3_nt: TGTGCCAGCAGCGTGGGACAGGTCGGCTCTGGAAACACCATATATTTT
clone_size: NA; d_call: NA; v_call: TRBV18; j_call: TRBJ1-5; cdr3_aa: CASSPDINQPQHF; cdr3_nt: TGTGCCAGCTCACCGGACATCAATCAGCCCCAGCATTTT
clone_size: NA; d_call: NA; v_call: TRBV5-1; j_call: TRBJ2-3; cdr3_aa: CASSLVGDPDTQYF; cdr3_nt: TGCGCCAGCAGCTTGGTTGGGGATCCAGATACGCAGTATTTT
clone_size: NA; d_call: NA; v_call: TRBV6-1; j_call: TRBJ1-1; cdr3_aa: CASSDQISNTEAFF; cdr3_nt: TGTGCCAGCAGTGACCAGATCTCGAACACTGAAGCTTTCTTT
clone_size: once; d_call: TRBD1; v_call: TRBV7-9; j_call: TRBJ2-7; cdr3_aa: CASSSYSGTGFSYEQYF; cdr3_nt: TGTGCCAGCAGCTCCTATTCAGGGACAGGGTTCTCCTACGAGCAGTACTTC
clone_size: NA; d_call: NA; v_call: TRBV6-1; j_call: TRBJ2-5; cdr3_aa: CATLRGAWQETQYF; cdr3_nt: TGTGCCACGCTACGGGGGGCGTGGCAAGAGACCCAGTACTTC
clone_size: NA; d_call: NA; v_call: TRBV7-9; j_call: TRBJ1-1; cdr3_aa: CASSLQTDMNTEAFF; cdr3_nt: TGTGCCAGCAGCCTACAAACAGACATGAACACTGAAGCTTTCTTT
clone_size: once; d_call: NA; v_call: TRBV5-5; j_call: TRBJ2-3; cdr3_aa: CASTGQKSTDTQYF; cdr3_nt: TGTGCCAGCACCGGGCAGAAGAGCACAGATACGCAGTATTTT
clone_size: once; d_call: TRBD2; v_call: TRBV7-3; j_call: TRBJ2-1; cdr3_aa: CASSSISGTSGENEQFF; cdr3_nt: TGTGCCAGCAGCTCTATTTCCGGGACTAGCGGGGAGAATGAGCAGTTCTTC
clone_size: NA; d_call: NA; v_call: TRBV5-1; j_call: TRBJ2-7; cdr3_aa: CASSLEEAYEQYF; cdr3_nt: TGCGCCAGCAGCTTGGAGGAGGCCTACGAGCAGTACTTC
clone_size: NA; d_call: TRBD1; v_call: TRBV7-2; j_call: TRBJ2-7; cdr3_aa: CASSSGGTGAYEQYF; cdr3_nt: TGTGCCAGCAGCTCAGGGGGGACAGGGGCCTACGAGCAGTACTTC
clone_size: NA; d_call: NA; v_call: TRBV7-3; j_call: TRBJ1-2; cdr3_aa: CASSLTPGGYGYTF; cdr3_nt: TGTGCCAGCAGCTTAACCCCAGGCGGCTATGGCTACACCTTC
clone_size: NA; d_call: NA; v_call: TRBV2; j_call: TRBJ2-3; cdr3_aa: CASSEQGIQFRATDTQYF; cdr3_nt: TGTGCCAGCAGTGAACAGGGAATTCAGTTCCGGGCTACAGATACGCAGTATTTT
clone_size: NA; d_call: TRBD2; v_call: TRBV5-1; j_call: TRBJ2-2; cdr3_aa: CASGGLAGDTGELFF; cdr3_nt: TGCGCCAGCGGGGGACTAGCGGGGGATACCGGGGAGCTGTTTTTT
clone_size: NA; d_call: NA; v_call: TRBV29-1; j_call: TRBJ1-2; cdr3_aa: CSVADYGYTF; cdr3_nt: TGCAGCGTTGCGGACTATGGCTACACCTTC
clone_size: NA; d_call: NA; v_call: TRBV5-4; j_call: TRBJ1-2; cdr3_aa: CASSSENGVANGYTF; cdr3_nt: TGTGCCAGCAGCTCTGAAAACGGAGTCGCGAATGGCTACACCTTC
clone_size: NA; d_call: NA; v_call: TRBV2; j_call: TRBJ1-5; cdr3_aa: CASGGDRIYSNQPQHF; cdr3_nt: TGTGCCAGCGGGGGAGACCGGATTTATAGCAATCAGCCCCAGCATTTT
clone_size: NA; d_call: NA; v_call: TRBV4-1; j_call: TRBJ1-5; cdr3_aa: CASSPMLGNQPQHF; cdr3_nt: TGCGCCAGCAGCCCCATGTTAGGCAATCAGCCCCAGCATTTT
clone_size: few; d_call: NA; v_call: TRBV2; j_call: TRBJ1-1; cdr3_aa: CASRENTEAFF; cdr3_nt: TGTGCCAGCAGGGAGAACACTGAAGCTTTCTTT
clone_size: NA; d_call: NA; v_call: TRBV6-1; j_call: TRBJ1-1; cdr3_aa: CASSRELQFNTEAFF; cdr3_nt: TGTGCCAGCAGCAGAGAACTACAATTCAACACTGAAGCTTTCTTT
clone_size: NA; d_call: TRBD1; v_call: TRBV2; j_call: TRBJ1-6; cdr3_aa: CASFARQGVGSPLHF; cdr3_nt: TGTGCCAGCTTCGCGAGGCAGGGGGTAGGTTCACCCCTCCACTTT
clone_size: once; d_call: TRBD2; v_call: TRBV5-4; j_call: TRBJ2-7; cdr3_aa: CASSSAGVYEQYF; cdr3_nt: TGTGCCAGCAGCTCAGCGGGGGTCTACGAGCAGTACTTC
clone_size: NA; d_call: NA; v_call: TRBV5-1; j_call: TRBJ1-1; cdr3_aa: CASSFYSLNTEAFF; cdr3_nt: TGCGCCAGCAGCTTTTATAGCCTGAACACTGAAGCTTTCTTT
clone_size: NA; d_call: NA; v_call: TRBV5-1; j_call: TRBJ1-4; cdr3_aa: CASSVGRLNEKLFF; cdr3_nt: TGCGCCAGCAGCGTGGGACGACTTAATGAAAAACTGTTTTTT
clone_size: NA; d_call: TRBD1; v_call: TRBV9; j_call: TRBJ2-7; cdr3_aa: CASSVGTGGWYEQYF; cdr3_nt: TGTGCCAGCAGCGTAGGAACAGGGGGCTGGTACGAGCAGTACTTC
clone_size: NA; d_call: TRBD2; v_call: TRBV5-1; j_call: TRBJ2-1; cdr3_aa: CASSSRGGDYNEQFF; cdr3_nt: TGCGCCAGCAGCTCACGGGGGGGGGATTACAATGAGCAGTTCTTC
clone_size: NA; d_call: NA; v_call: TRBV14; j_call: TRBJ1-1; cdr3_aa: CASSQGTYTEAFF; cdr3_nt: TGTGCCAGCAGCCAGGGTACCTACACTGAAGCTTTCTTT
clone_size: NA; d_call: TRBD1; v_call: TRBV15; j_call: TRBJ2-4; cdr3_aa: CATSREQGSAKNIQYF; cdr3_nt: TGTGCCACCAGCAGAGAACAGGGGTCTGCCAAAAACATTCAGTACTTC